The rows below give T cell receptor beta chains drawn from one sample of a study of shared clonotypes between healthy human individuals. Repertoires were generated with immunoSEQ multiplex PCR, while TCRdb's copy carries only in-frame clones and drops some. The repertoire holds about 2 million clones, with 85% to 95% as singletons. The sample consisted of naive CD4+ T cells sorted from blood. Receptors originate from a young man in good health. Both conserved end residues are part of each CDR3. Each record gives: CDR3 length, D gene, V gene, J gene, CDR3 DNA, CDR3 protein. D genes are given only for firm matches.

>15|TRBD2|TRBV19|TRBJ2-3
TGTGCCAGTAGAGGATCGGCTAGCGGGGAAAATACGCAGTATTTT
CASRGSASGENTQYF
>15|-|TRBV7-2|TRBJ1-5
TGTGCCAGCAGCCCGGGACCGGGAGAAGGTCAGCCCCAGCATTTT
CASSPGPGEGQPQHF
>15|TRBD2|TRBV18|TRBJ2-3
TGTGCCAGCTCACCACCGGCGGGAGGCACAGATACGCAGTATTTT
CASSPPAGGTDTQYF
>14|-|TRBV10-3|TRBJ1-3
TGTGCCATCAGTGACCGCCGGACCTGGGGCACCATATATTTT
CAISDRRTWGTIYF
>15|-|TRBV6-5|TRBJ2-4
TGTGCCAGCAGTTCCGGGCGGGTTGCCAAAAACATTCAGTACTTC
CASSSGRVAKNIQYF
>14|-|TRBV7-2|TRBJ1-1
TGTGCCAGCAGCCAGGGACATGCGAACACTGAAGCTTTCTTT
CASSQGHANTEAFF
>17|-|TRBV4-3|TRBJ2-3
TGCGCCAGCAGCTTAGGGGGGGAAGGGGCCAAGACAGATACGCAGTATTTT
CASSLGGEGAKTDTQYF
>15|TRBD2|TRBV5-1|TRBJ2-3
TGCGCCAGCAGCTGGCCTAGCGGGAACACAGATACGCAGTATTTT
CASSWPSGNTDTQYF
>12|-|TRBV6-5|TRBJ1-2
TGTGCCACCACACGGAAGAACTATGGCTACACCTTC
CATTRKNYGYTF
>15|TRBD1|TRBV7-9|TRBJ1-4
TGTGCCAGCAGCCGACGGGACAGGGTTAATGAAAAACTGTTTTTT
CASSRRDRVNEKLFF
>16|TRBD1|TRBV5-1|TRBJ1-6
TGCGCCAGCAGCCTAACTGAGGGACAGGGTAATTCACCCCTCCACTTT
CASSLTEGQGNSPLHF
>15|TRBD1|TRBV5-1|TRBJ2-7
TGCGCCAGCAGCTTACAGGGACAGGGGGCCCACGAGCAGTACTTC
CASSLQGQGAHEQYF
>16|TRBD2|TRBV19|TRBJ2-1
TGTGCCAGTAGTGCGGCACCTAGCGGGAGGACCAATGAGCAGTTCTTC
CASSAAPSGRTNEQFF
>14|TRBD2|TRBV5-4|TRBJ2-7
TGTGCCAGCAGCCCCACCGGGAGGAACTACGAGCAGTACTTC
CASSPTGRNYEQYF
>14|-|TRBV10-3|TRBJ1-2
TGTGCCATCAGTGAGGGGGGAAGGAACTATGGCTACACCTTC
CAISEGGRNYGYTF
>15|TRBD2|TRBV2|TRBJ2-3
TGTGCCAGCAGGAGCGGACTAGATCGGTCGGATACGCAGTATTTT
CASRSGLDRSDTQYF
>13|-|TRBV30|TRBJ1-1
TGTGCCTGCAATAGAGAGCTGAACACTGAAGCTTTCTTT
CACNRELNTEAFF